What follows is one T cell receptor beta chain and its context. Antigen unknown. Germline loops: CDR1 LNHNV, CDR2 YYDKDF (reference sequence). The V gene lost 0 bases and the J gene lost 5 bases, with 8 bases spanning the gap. This CDR3 is built from 14 residues. The method was immunoSEQ multiplex PCR; TCRdb's version includes in-frame clones alone and lacks a portion of them. The sample comprises over 120,000 clones, about 94% of which are singletons, and 1.8% rests with the top ten. The data belong to a study of cytomegalovirus exposure and HLA in healthy donors. Study conclusions and caveats: The tendency of first-cohort TCR clusters to co-occur in the roughly 130 validation repertoires emerged from a later analysis.

The V call is TRBV15, the J call TRBJ2-1; D ambiguous. The specimen was PBMCs. The receptor's source is a man between 18 and 29 years old in good health and CMV-seropositive. DNA for the CDR3: TGTGCCACCAGCAGAGAAATCAGAAACAATGAGCAGTTCTTC. It encodes CATSREIRNNEQFF. Filled out from reference TRBV15 and TRBJ2-1, the complete variable domain reads DAMVIQNPRYQVTQFGKPVTLSCSQTLNHNVMYWYQQKSSQAPKLLFHYYDKDFNNEADTPDNFQSRRPNTSFCFLDIRSPGLGDTAMYLCATSREIRNNEQFFGPGTRLTVL.